Presented here are 2 T cell receptor beta chains from one specimen sequenced in a study of a mutant IDH1 vaccine in newly diagnosed glioma. Sequencing used immunoSEQ multiplex PCR; TCRdb keeps in-frame clones, though not all of them. The sample consists of tens of thousands of clones, about four fifths of them appearing once. Their target antigens are unknown. Time point indicated: week 11, during vaccination. A single vaccine dose contained 300 ug of mutant IDH1 20-mer peptide, and topical imiquimod was used with it. Sample: PBMCs, taken from a glioma patient whose treatment included an IDH1 peptide vaccine. The receptors were gathered from a man in his fifties with glioma.

Concerning this clone: Distinct nucleotide sequences in the sample also encode this CDR3. This chain connects TRBV5-1 to TRBJ1-5; D gene ambiguous. Germline V gives CDR1 SGHRS, CDR2 YFSETQ. The CDR3 runs to 14 residues. V was cut by 0 bases and J by 2 bases, with 6 bases left in between. The CDR3 protein is CASSLAGGNQPQHF. The CDR3 DNA reads as TGCGCCAGCAGCTTGGCCGGGGGCAATCAGCCCCAGCATTTT.

The chain has TRBV7-2 and TRBJ2-1; D gene uncertain. V was shortened by 2 bases and J by 10 bases, with 9 bases between the two germline ends. In germline, CDR1 is SGHTA, CDR2 FQGNSA. CDR3 size: 12 residues. Here the CDR3 reads CASSLLAFEQFF. The CDR3 DNA reads as TGTGCCAGCAGCTTATTGGCTTTCGAGCAGTTCTTC.